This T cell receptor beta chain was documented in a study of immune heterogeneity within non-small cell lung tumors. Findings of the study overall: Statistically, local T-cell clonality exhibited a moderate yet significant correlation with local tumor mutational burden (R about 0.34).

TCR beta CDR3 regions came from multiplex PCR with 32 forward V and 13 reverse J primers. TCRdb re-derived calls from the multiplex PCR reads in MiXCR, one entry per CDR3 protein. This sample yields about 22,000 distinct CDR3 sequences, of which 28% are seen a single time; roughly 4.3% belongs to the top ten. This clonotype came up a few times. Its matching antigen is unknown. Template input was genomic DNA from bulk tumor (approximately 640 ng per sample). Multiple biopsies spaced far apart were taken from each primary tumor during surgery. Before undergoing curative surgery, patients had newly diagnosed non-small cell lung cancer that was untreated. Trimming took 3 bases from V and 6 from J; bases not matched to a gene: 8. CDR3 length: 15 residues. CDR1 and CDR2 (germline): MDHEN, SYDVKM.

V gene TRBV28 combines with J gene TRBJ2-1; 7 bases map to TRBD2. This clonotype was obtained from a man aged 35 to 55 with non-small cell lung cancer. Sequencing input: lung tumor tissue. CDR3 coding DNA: TGTGCCAGCAGTTTTTCGCGGGGAGGGCGCAATGAGCAGTTCTTC. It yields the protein CASSFSRGGRNEQFF.